This T cell receptor beta chain was recorded in a study of cytomegalovirus exposure and HLA in healthy donors. Study information: Early released data had roughly 81 million unique TCRs, all coming from HLA-typed donors. Study-wide results and caveats: The authors reported that TCR beta sequences could predict HLA-A and HLA-B alleles. These predictions were accurate for most subjects in the first cohort. Researchers catalogued around 150 TCR beta chains as cytomegalovirus-associated. The availability of immune exposure information extended only to CMV serostatus.

Note on this clone: Its antigen is not known.

CDR1 SGHRS and CDR2 YFSETQ come from the germline V gene. Trimming removed 0 bases at V and 7 bases at J, with 7 bases between. The CDR3 spans 13 residues. With 60 Vbeta and 13 Jbeta primers, the PCR was carried out. The assay was immunoSEQ multiplex PCR, and TCRdb's table has in-frame clones only and misses some. The table records a few hundred thousand clones, roughly 79% of them present only once. V and J are TRBV5-1 and TRBJ1-4, with unresolved D. Sequenced material: PBMCs. The TCR was taken from a man aged 18 to 29 in good health and CMV-seronegative. The CDR3 DNA reads as TGCGCCAGCAGCTTGGAGACACTTGAAAAACTGTTTTTT. Translating it yields CASSLETLEKLFF. Variable domain in full (rest from reference TRBV5-1 and TRBJ1-4): KAGVTQTPRYLIKTRGQQVTLSCSPISGHRSVSWYQQTPGQGLQFLFEYFSETQRNKGNFPGRFSGRQFSNSRSEMNVSTLELGDSALYLCASSLETLEKLFFGSGTQLSVL.